Listed below are T cell receptor beta chains from one sample, sequenced in a study of control samples from healthy donors and cancer patients. Sequencing used immunoSEQ multiplex PCR; TCRdb keeps in-frame clones, though not all of them. In the table there are approximately 160,000 clones, 93% of which are singletons. The sequenced material came from blood. The receptor source for this set is a woman in her sixties or seventies in good health. Each CDR3 is given with its conserved first and last residue. Fields, in order: CDR3 protein, CDR3 DNA, V gene, clone size, D gene, J gene. A D gene is named only where the DNA matches it firmly. Size is stated for part of the rows, as once, few or many counts, or as a class when the clone is expanded.

CASSQDPLIAGALGDTQYF	TGCGCCAGCAGCCAAGATCCGCTTATAGCGGGGGCCCTAGGGGATACGCAGTATTTT	TRBV4-3	once	TRBD2	TRBJ2-3
CASSQAVGPLHF	TGCGCCAGCAGCCAAGCCGTGGGGCCCCTCCACTTT	TRBV4-1	.	.	TRBJ1-6
CASSSGTARMNTEAFF	TGTGCCAGCAGCTCCGGGACAGCTAGAATGAACACTGAAGCTTTCTTT	TRBV7-8	.	TRBD1	TRBJ1-1
CSVVGNLTTYLHYGYTF	TGCAGCGTTGTGGGTAATCTTACCACCTATCTCCACTATGGCTACACCTTC	TRBV29-1	.	.	TRBJ1-2
CASSQDTSVETQYF	TGCGCCAGCAGCCAAGATACGTCTGTTGAGACCCAGTACTTC	TRBV4-3	.	.	TRBJ2-5
CASMSSGNTIYF	TGTGCCAGCATGTCATCTGGAAACACCATATATTTT	TRBV2	.	.	TRBJ1-3
CASSIVQRGTDTQYF	TGCGCCAGCAGCATAGTGCAACGCGGCACAGATACGCAGTATTTT	TRBV5-1	.	.	TRBJ2-3
CASRGIPGYEQYF	TGTGCCAGCAGAGGCATTCCGGGTTACGAGCAGTACTTC	TRBV19	.	.	TRBJ2-7
CASSLGSRNYGYTF	TGTGCCAGCAGCTTGGGTAGCAGAAACTATGGCTACACCTTC	TRBV5-4	.	.	TRBJ1-2
CASSLYPSSYNSPLHF	TGTGCCAGCAGTTTATATCCGAGCTCCTATAATTCACCCCTCCACTTT	TRBV27	once	.	TRBJ1-6
CASSLGTGRFDEQYF	TGTGCCAGCAGCTTAGGGACTGGACGATTTGACGAGCAGTACTTC	TRBV7-2	.	.	TRBJ2-7
CASSVDRGYGYTF	TGTGCCAGCAGCGTAGACAGGGGCTATGGCTACACCTTC	TRBV9	.	TRBD1	TRBJ1-2
CASSRWDREIAFF	TGTGCCAGCAGCCGTTGGGACAGGGAGATAGCTTTCTTT	TRBV3-1/TRBV3-2	once	TRBD1	TRBJ1-1
CSARGSVRQFF	TGCAGTGCTAGAGGGAGCGTTAGGCAGTTCTTC	TRBV20-1	.	.	TRBJ2-1
CASGDGGNYEQYF	TGTGCCAGCGGGGACGGGGGAAACTACGAGCAGTACTTC	TRBV6-5	.	.	TRBJ2-7
CASRHGQRQYSNQPQHF	TGTGCCAGCAGACACGGACAGCGTCAATATAGCAATCAGCCCCAGCATTTT	TRBV2	medium-sized	.	TRBJ1-5
CASRFRGQRAEKLFF	TGTGCCAGCAGGTTTCGCGGACAAAGGGCTGAAAAACTGTTTTTT	TRBV7-2	.	.	TRBJ1-4
CASSLDFSRSQPQHF	TGCGCCAGCAGCTTGGATTTTTCGAGGAGTCAGCCCCAGCATTTT	TRBV5-1	.	.	TRBJ1-5
CAISGGTGNTIYF	TGTGCCATCAGTGGAGGTACTGGAAACACCATATATTTT	TRBV10-3	once	.	TRBJ1-3
CAIRTDPADTQYF	TGTGCCATCAGGACAGACCCCGCAGATACGCAGTATTTT	TRBV10-3	once	.	TRBJ2-3
CASSIQWTGVYNEQFF	TGTGCCAGTAGTATACAATGGACAGGGGTATACAATGAGCAGTTCTTC	TRBV19	.	TRBD1	TRBJ2-1
CASSLGTLNSPLHF	TGTGCCAGCAGCCTTGGGACACTAAATTCACCCCTCCACTTT	TRBV3-1/TRBV3-2	.	.	TRBJ1-6
CASSFGLAGTETQYF	TGTGCCAGCAGCTTCGGACTAGCGGGGACAGAGACCCAGTACTTC	TRBV6-2/TRBV6-3	.	TRBD2	TRBJ2-5
CASSPGQGILNTEAFF	TGTGCCAGCAGCCCGGGACAGGGAATCTTGAACACTGAAGCTTTCTTT	TRBV7-9	.	TRBD1	TRBJ1-1
CASNLGALIYGYTF	TGTGCCAGCAACCTCGGGGCACTAATTTATGGCTACACCTTC	TRBV2	.	.	TRBJ1-2
CASSTGHDEGCTF	TGTGCCAGTAGCACTGGACATGATGAGGGCTGCACCTTC	TRBV19	.	.	TRBJ1-2
CASSYRSAENEKLFF	TGTGCCAGCAGTTATCGATCAGCGGAGAATGAAAAACTGTTTTTT	TRBV6-2/TRBV6-3	once	.	TRBJ1-4
CASSRGQGPYNEQFF	TGTGCCAGCAGCCGAGGACAGGGCCCCTACAATGAGCAGTTCTTC	TRBV7-9	once	TRBD1	TRBJ2-1
CASASKGNYGYTF	TGTGCCAGCGCGAGTAAGGGGAACTATGGCTACACCTTC	TRBV27	.	.	TRBJ1-2
CASSYVYSNQPQHF	TGTGCCAGCAGTTATGTGTATAGCAATCAGCCCCAGCATTTT	TRBV6-6	.	.	TRBJ1-5
CATSDRTADTQYF	TGTGCCACCAGTGATCGGACCGCAGATACGCAGTATTTT	TRBV24-1	once	.	TRBJ2-3
CASSATGSNTEAFF	TGTGCCAGCAGCGCGACAGGGTCGAACACTGAAGCTTTCTTT	TRBV6-4	.	TRBD1	TRBJ1-1
CASSYGGGVTYEQYF	TGTGCCAGCAGTTACGGCGGAGGGGTTACCTACGAGCAGTACTTC	TRBV6-5	.	.	TRBJ2-7
CAWSEGLASVPQHF	TGTGCCTGGAGTGAGGGGTTGGCCTCTGTGCCCCAGCATTTT	TRBV30	.	.	TRBJ1-5
CASSYSVVPFF	TGTGCCAGCAGCTATAGCGTTGTGCCTTTCTTT	TRBV7-9	.	.	TRBJ1-1
CAISGLAGVTGELFF	TGTGCCATCAGTGGACTAGCGGGGGTCACCGGGGAGCTGTTTTTT	TRBV10-3	.	TRBD2	TRBJ2-2
CASRWQGYPYYEQYF	TGTGCCAGCAGATGGCAGGGGTACCCATACTACGAGCAGTACTTC	TRBV27	.	.	TRBJ2-7
CASSSGPGNNQPQHF	TGTGCCAGCTCATCCGGGCCAGGCAACAATCAGCCCCAGCATTTT	TRBV18	.	.	TRBJ1-5
CASSHTGQAGSYTF	TGTGCCAGCAGCCATACCGGACAGGCGGGAAGCTACACCTTC	TRBV3-1/TRBV3-2	.	TRBD1	TRBJ1-2
CASSFPSGMNTGELFF	TGTGCCAGCAGCTTCCCCTCGGGGATGAACACCGGGGAGCTGTTTTTT	TRBV7-2	.	.	TRBJ2-2
CASSVGGSYNSPLHF	TGTGCCAGCTCAGTAGGGGGCTCCTATAATTCACCCCTCCACTTT	TRBV18	once	.	TRBJ1-6
CASSLAGGQGSGYTF	TGTGCCAGCAGCTTGGCCGGGGGACAGGGGAGTGGCTACACCTTC	TRBV5-6	.	TRBD1	TRBJ1-2
CASSWGTSGTETQYF	TGTGCCAGCAGTTGGGGGACTAGCGGGACAGAGACCCAGTACTTC	TRBV6-5	.	TRBD2	TRBJ2-5
CASSSGPEQYF	TGTGCCAGCAGTTCCGGTCCCGAGCAGTACTTC	TRBV6-5	many	.	TRBJ2-7
CAISGLAKETQYF	TGTGCCATCAGTGGACTAGCGAAAGAGACCCAGTACTTC	TRBV10-3	once	TRBD2	TRBJ2-5
CASSLFSWGEKLFF	TGTGCCAGCAGCTTGTTCTCCTGGGGTGAAAAACTGTTTTTT	TRBV11-2	.	.	TRBJ1-4
CASSPARGWAGELFF	TGTGCCAGCAGTCCCGCCCGGGGGTGGGCCGGGGAGCTGTTTTTT	TRBV6-2/TRBV6-3	.	.	TRBJ2-2
CASSTGGTSETQYF	TGTGCCAGCAGCACCGGGGGGACTAGCGAGACCCAGTACTTC	TRBV6-5	.	TRBD2	TRBJ2-5